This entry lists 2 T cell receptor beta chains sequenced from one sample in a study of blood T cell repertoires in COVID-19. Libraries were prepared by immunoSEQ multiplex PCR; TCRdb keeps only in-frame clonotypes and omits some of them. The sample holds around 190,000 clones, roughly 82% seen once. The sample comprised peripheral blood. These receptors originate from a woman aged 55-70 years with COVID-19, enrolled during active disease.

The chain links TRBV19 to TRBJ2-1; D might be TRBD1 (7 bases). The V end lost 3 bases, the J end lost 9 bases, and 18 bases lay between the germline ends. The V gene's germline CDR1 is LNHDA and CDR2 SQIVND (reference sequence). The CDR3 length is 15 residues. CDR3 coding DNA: TGTGCCAGTAGTATCTCAGGGGGGATCATAAGTGAGCAGTTCTTC. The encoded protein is CASSISGGIISEQFF.

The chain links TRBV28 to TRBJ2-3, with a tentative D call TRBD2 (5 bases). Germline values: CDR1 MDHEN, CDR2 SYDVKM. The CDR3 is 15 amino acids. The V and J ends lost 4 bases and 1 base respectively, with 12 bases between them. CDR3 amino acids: CASSSLRAGTDTQYF. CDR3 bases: TGTGCCAGCAGTTCCTTGAGGGCTGGCACAGATACGCAGTATTTT.